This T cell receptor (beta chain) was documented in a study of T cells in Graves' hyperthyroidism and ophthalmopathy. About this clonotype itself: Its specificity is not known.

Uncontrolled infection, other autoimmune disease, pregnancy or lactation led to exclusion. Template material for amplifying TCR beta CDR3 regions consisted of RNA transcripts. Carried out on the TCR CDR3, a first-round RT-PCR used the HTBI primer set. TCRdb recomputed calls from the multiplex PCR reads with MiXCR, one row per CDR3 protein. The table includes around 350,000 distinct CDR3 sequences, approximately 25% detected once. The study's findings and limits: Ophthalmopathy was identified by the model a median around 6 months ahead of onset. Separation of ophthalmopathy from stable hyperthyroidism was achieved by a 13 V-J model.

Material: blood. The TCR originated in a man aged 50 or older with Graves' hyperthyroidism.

CDR3 nucleotides: TGTGCCAGCAAATGGTCTAGCGGGAACACCGGGGAGCTGTTTTTT. Its protein is CASKWSSGNTGELFF. V usage is TRBV6-1 and J usage is TRBJ2-2; 7 nucleotides match TRBD2. The CDR3 sequence is 15 residues long. Germline CDR1 is MNHNS and CDR2 is SASEGT. V was clipped by 7 bases and J by 1 base; unmatched bases: 6.